These 32 T cell receptor beta chains came from one sample sequenced in a study of blood T cells in healthy people across ages. A second PCR, run for 7 to 11 cycles, used a sample-barcoded 5' primer plus a J-beta primer mix. TCRdb re-derived calls from the 5' RACE reads in MiXCR, one entry per CDR3 protein. The table records about 2 million distinct CDR3 sequences, roughly 52% of them present only once. The specimen sequenced was blood. The receptors shown here come from a woman aged 40 to 50 in good health.

This clonotype was seen more than once but under ten times. The rearrangement joins TRBV4-3 to TRBJ2-5, with D perhaps TRBD2 (5 bases). CDR1 and CDR2 from the germline V gene are LGHNA and YSLEER. This CDR3 comprises 17 residues. V dropped 3 bases and J dropped 3 bases, with 20 bases sitting between them. CDR3 sequence (DNA): TGCGCCAGCAGCCAGGGTCGACGCGGGCCGAAGGAAGAGACCCAGTACTTC. Its protein product is CASSQGRRGPKEETQYF.

The chain combines TRBV3-1 with TRBJ2-3; 12 bases align to TRBD2. Germline CDR1 reads LGHDT; CDR2 reads YNNKEL (reference sequence). The CDR3 sequence is 19 residues long. V was pared by 0 bases and J by 0 bases, with 7 bases of the junction left unmatched. The CDR3: CASSQDPSGGVASTDTQYF. Written as DNA, the CDR3 is TGTGCCAGCAGCCAAGACCCTAGCGGGGGGGTTGCTAGCACAGATACGCAGTATTTT.

This clonotype was detected only a few times. The V gene is TRBV20-1, the J gene TRBJ2-5; 7 bases align to TRBD1. The CDR3 runs to 15 residues. V gave up 4 bases and J gave up 2 bases; unmatched junction bases: 10. Germline V gene data show CDR1 as DFQATT and CDR2 as SNEGSKA (reference sequence). As DNA, the CDR3 is TGCAGTGCTACGAGACAGGGTAGGGGGCAAGAGACCCAGTACTTC. Translated, it gives CSATRQGRGQETQYF.

A remark on this clonotype: This may arise from a read error, as a much more abundant clone is one base away. The chain carries TRBV7-2 and TRBJ2-1; the match to TRBD2 covers 7 bases. Germline V lookup: CDR1 SGHTA, CDR2 FQGNSA. The CDR3 length is 18 residues. V gave up 2 bases and J gave up 2 bases; unmatched junction bases: 12. CDR3 DNA: TGTGCCAGCAGCTTAAGGGTTGCACCGGGGGGTCCCTACAATGAGCAGTTCTTC. This codes for CASSLRVAPGGPYNEQFF.

Note on this clonotype: The junction does not match germline at one end; this may be a read error. The V call is TRBV12-3 or TRBV12-4, the J call TRBJ1-2; tentatively, D is TRBD1 (6 bases). The CDR3 has 15 residues. The CDR3 reads CAGSLRQGLNYGYTF. The DNA for the CDR3 is TGTGCCGGCAGTTTAAGGCAGGGGCTAAACTATGGCTACACCTTC.

J is TRBJ1-5 and V is TRBV4-3; D is uncertain. The germline V and J ends were trimmed by 0 bases and 3 bases, with 9 bases remaining between them. This CDR3 has 15 residues. Germline V gene lookup returns CDR1 LGHNA and CDR2 YSLEER. For the CDR3, the DNA is TGCGCCAGCAGCCAAGATCGGCATATCAATCAGCCCCAGCATTTT. Residues: CASSQDRHINQPQHF.

This clonotype was observed many times. The chain uses TRBV28 and TRBJ2-5, with D possibly matching TRBD2 (5 bases). Germline lookup yields CDR1 MDHEN and CDR2 SYDVKM. V was shortened by 6 bases and J by 3 bases, with 11 bases between the two germline ends. The CDR3 covers 13 residues. DNA for the CDR3: TGTGCCAGCAGCTCTGGACTTGAAGAGACCCAGTACTTC. Amino acid sequence: CASSSGLEETQYF.

The gene calls are TRBV5-1 and TRBJ2-1; 10 bases line up with TRBD2. After removal of 0 bases from V and 7 bases from J, the junction contained 4 bases not matched to a gene. This CDR3 has 15 residues. Germline loops: CDR1 SGHRS, CDR2 YFSETQ. The chain's CDR3 is CASSLVSGGANEQFF. The CDR3 DNA reads as TGCGCCAGCAGCTTGGTCAGCGGGGGGGCAAATGAGCAGTTCTTC.

The V and J genes are TRBV9 and TRBJ2-4, with 16 bases fitting TRBD2. The assigned J gene may be wrong: the sequence end matches TRBJ2-5 better. The CDR3 sequence is 19 residues long. Germline V gene sequence: CDR1 SGDLS, CDR2 YYNGEE. The CDR3 DNA reads TGTGCCAGCAGCGTGGGACTAGCGGGGGGGATCGCATTCCAAGAGACCCAGTACTTC. It encodes CASSVGLAGGIAFQETQYF.

The sample holds a few counts of this clonotype. V gene TRBV20-1 combines with J gene TRBJ2-1, with 7 bases fitting TRBD1. CDR1 is DFQATT and CDR2 is SNEGSKA in the germline V gene (reference sequence). V lost 4 bases, J lost 6 bases, and 9 bases stayed unmatched. The CDR3 consists of 14 residues. CDR3 amino acids: CSATHRGYTNEQFF. The CDR3 nucleotides are TGCAGTGCTACACACAGGGGCTACACCAATGAGCAGTTCTTC.

The rearrangement links TRBV5-1 to TRBJ2-7, with 9 bases fitting TRBD1. The CDR3 covers 17 residues. CDR1 and CDR2 (germline): SGHRS, YFSETQ. Unmatched junction bases numbered 16, after V lost 4 bases and J lost 5 bases. The CDR3 protein is CASSPGQGSPNANEQYF. The DNA for the CDR3 is TGCGCCAGCAGCCCGGGACAGGGTTCCCCAAACGCCAACGAGCAGTACTTC.

The V gene is TRBV20-1, the J gene TRBJ2-1, with TRBD2 identical over 7 bases. Germline trimming cut 3 bases from V and 9 bases from J; bases unmatched to any gene: 14. This CDR3 has 15 amino acids. Germline CDR1 reads DFQATT; CDR2 reads SNEGSKA (reference sequence). This CDR3 is CSASRPGNLAVEQFF. The CDR3 DNA sequence: TGCAGTGCTAGCCGCCCGGGAAACCTAGCGGTTGAGCAGTTCTTC.

This chain joins TRBV20-1 and TRBJ2-1; 12 bases map to TRBD2. CDR3 length equals 13 residues. The trim removed 6 bases at V and 11 bases at J, leaving 8 bases unmatched. Germline V CDR1 and CDR2: DFQATT, SNEGSKA (reference sequence). The CDR3 DNA sequence: TGCAGTGCGAGACTAGCGGGGGTTAATAAGCAGTTCTTC. Amino acids: CSARLAGVNKQFF.

This clonotype was recorded at least ten times. The chain couples TRBV27 to TRBJ1-2; D is uncertain. Trimming shortened V by 3 bases and J by 1 base, and 6 bases separated the two germline ends. The CDR3 has 13 residues. Germline loops: CDR1 MNHEY, CDR2 SMNVEV (reference sequence). The DNA for the CDR3 is TGTGCCAGCAGTTTTGGAGTTAACTATGGCTACACCTTC. It translates to CASSFGVNYGYTF.

This clonotype was found a few times. The genes are TRBV5-1 and TRBJ1-2; D remains ambiguous. This CDR3 region has 13 residues. Germline lookup yields CDR1 SGHRS and CDR2 YFSETQ. The germline V and J ends were trimmed by 5 bases and 7 bases, with 15 bases remaining between them. The CDR3 region has the DNA TGCGCCAGCAGTTCCGAGACACGCTCTGGCTACACCTTC. It translates to CASSSETRSGYTF.

The rearrangement links TRBV6-2 or TRBV6-3 to TRBJ2-5; 7 bases line up with TRBD2. With V trimmed by 0 bases and J by 0 bases, 7 bases remained unmatched. This CDR3 region has 17 residues. Germline CDR1 and CDR2: MNHEY and SVGEGT. The CDR3 nucleotides are TGTGCCAGCAGTTACTCGAAAGGAGCGGGGAACCAAGAGACCCAGTACTTC. Protein product: CASSYSKGAGNQETQYF.

The rearrangement uses TRBV12-3 or TRBV12-4 and TRBJ2-1; 8 bases match TRBD2. The CDR3 is made up of 16 amino acids. With V trimmed by 5 bases and J by 3 bases, 9 bases remained unmatched. The CDR3 protein is CASSPRAGAYYNEQFF. CDR3 nucleotides: TGTGCCAGCAGTCCCAGAGCGGGGGCCTACTACAATGAGCAGTTCTTC.

The chain combines TRBV5-1 with TRBJ1-4, with 8 bases that match TRBD1. Germline lookup yields CDR1 SGHRS and CDR2 YFSETQ. The CDR3 has 16 residues. With 4 bases clipped from V and 3 bases from J, the junction kept 8 bases outside the gene matches. CDR3 region: CASSPGTGAANEKLFF. CDR3 in DNA: TGCGCCAGCAGCCCCGGGACAGGTGCGGCTAATGAAAAACTGTTTTTT.

In its sample, this clonotype was seen once. The genes are TRBV20-1 and TRBJ2-7, with D possibly being TRBD1 (5 bases). This CDR3 has 14 amino acids. CDR1 and CDR2 (germline): DFQATT, SNEGSKA (reference sequence). Trimming removed 7 bases at V and 2 bases at J, with 18 bases between. CDR3 region: CSVSVRTQPYEQYF. CDR3 nucleotide sequence: TGCAGTGTATCTGTTAGGACACAACCCTACGAGCAGTACTTC.

This chain links TRBV10-3 with TRBJ1-2, with 7 nucleotides matching TRBD1. The V and J ends lost 4 bases and 8 bases, in that order; junction bases with no gene match: 4. In germline, CDR1 is ENHRY, CDR2 SYGVKD. The CDR3 is 12 residues long. CDR3 region: CAISVTGTGYTF. CDR3 bases: TGTGCCATCAGTGTGACAGGGACCGGCTACACCTTC.

This clonotype came up a few times. The V gene is TRBV6-5, the J gene TRBJ2-3, with D possibly matching TRBD2 (6 bases). The CDR3 contains 15 residues. V was clipped by 2 bases and J by 4 bases, with 13 bases between them. Looked up from germline, CDR1 is MNHEY and CDR2 is SVGAGI. The DNA of the CDR3 is TGTGCCAGCAGTTACGGTGGCGGGGAGTCAGATACGCAGTATTTT. Protein sequence: CASSYGGGESDTQYF.

The rearrangement links TRBV7-9 to TRBJ1-2; TRBD1 aligns across 9 bases. Germline V gives CDR1 SEHNR, CDR2 FQNEAQ (reference sequence). The CDR3 spans 15 residues. Unmatched junction bases numbered 6, after V lost 4 bases and J lost 3 bases. CDR3 coding DNA: TGTGCCAGCAGCTCCGGACAGGGGCAAGACTATGGCTACACCTTC. Translated: CASSSGQGQDYGYTF.

The chain employs TRBV5-1 and TRBJ2-5; tentatively, D is TRBD1 (6 bases). Deletions cut 5 bases from V and 4 bases from J, with 18 bases between. Per germline, CDR1 SGHRS and CDR2 YFSETQ. This CDR3 region has 15 residues. CDR3 sequence reads: CASSRARGNRETQYF. In DNA form, the CDR3 reads TGCGCCAGCAGTCGCGCCAGGGGTAATCGAGAGACCCAGTACTTC.

This clonotype has more than one count but fewer than ten. This chain links TRBV12-3 or TRBV12-4 with TRBJ1-2; a weak D match, TRBD1 (6 bases). The CDR3 is 15 amino acids. V was pared by 3 bases and J by 4 bases, with 15 bases between. CDR3 region: CASSLAGVIIYGYTF. CDR3 sequence (DNA): TGTGCCAGCAGTTTGGCAGGGGTTATCATCTATGGCTACACCTTC.

This clonotype was observed a handful of times. The gene calls are TRBV20-1 and TRBJ2-5; D uncertain. The V gene's germline CDR1 is DFQATT and CDR2 SNEGSKA (reference sequence). The CDR3 is 13 amino acids. The V and J ends lost 5 bases and 2 bases respectively, with 12 bases between them. The DNA of the CDR3 is TGCAGTGCTCACCTGGCTGGACAAGAGACCCAGTACTTC. This encodes CSAHLAGQETQYF.

A few counts support this clonotype. The rearrangement uses TRBV7-3 and TRBJ1-2; 8 bases are a match to TRBD1. Germline CDR1 is SGHTA and CDR2 is FQGTGA. There are 14 residues in the CDR3. The V and J ends lost 5 bases and 6 bases, in that order; junction bases with no gene match: 8. DNA for the CDR3: TGTGCCAGCAGCCCGACAGGGGCCAAGGATGGCTACACCTTC. Its translation: CASSPTGAKDGYTF.

V usage is TRBV4-3 and J usage is TRBJ1-2; 8 bases agree with TRBD1. V trimming: 2 bases; J trimming: 11 bases; junction bases outside the gene matches: 13. Looked up from germline, CDR1 is LGHNA and CDR2 is YSLEER. The CDR3 sequence is 15 residues long. For the CDR3, the DNA is TGCGCCAGCAGCCAACTACTTGGACAGGGCAGTTCGTACACCTTC. Its translation: CASSQLLGQGSSYTF.

The chain combines TRBV12-3 or TRBV12-4 with TRBJ1-4, with D hard to call. The CDR3 is made up of 20 amino acids. V lost 6 bases and J lost 5, with 31 bases in between. CDR3 in DNA: TGTGCCAGCAGCTCAACTCCCCCAGGTCCTAGGCTGGGTGCAAATGAAAAACTGTTTTTT. Amino acids: CASSSTPPGPRLGANEKLFF.

V is TRBV10-3 and J is TRBJ2-7, with 9 bases fitting TRBD1. This CDR3 is built from 14 residues. The ends lost 6 bases at V and 4 bases at J; junction bases unmatched: 7. CDR1 and CDR2 (germline): ENHRY, SYGVKD. The CDR3 DNA follows: TGTGCCATCAGCCAAGGACAGGGGAATTACGAGCAGTACTTC. Its translation: CAISQGQGNYEQYF.

The chain carries TRBV12-3 or TRBV12-4 and TRBJ2-5; the match to TRBD1 covers 7 bases. This CDR3 is built from 13 residues. V dropped 0 bases and J dropped 13; count of bases not matched to a gene: 8. CDR3 region: CASSLATGWERYF. CDR3 DNA sequence: TGTGCCAGCAGTTTAGCGACAGGGTGGGAGCGGTACTTC.

This rearrangement joins TRBV28 to TRBJ2-7; the D is unclear. Germline CDR1 reads MDHEN; CDR2 reads SYDVKM. There are 15 residues in the CDR3. V gave up 2 bases and J gave up 7 bases, with 18 bases separating them. CDR3 nucleotide sequence: TGTGCCAGCAGTTTAACCCAGGCGGCTGAGGAAGAGCAGTACTTC. This translates into CASSLTQAAEEEQYF.

This clonotype was found a few times. The CDR3 loop is CASSLKGPGYGYTF. CDR3 DNA sequence: TGTGCCAGCAGTTTGAAGGGGCCTGGGTATGGCTACACCTTC. The gene calls are TRBV27 and TRBJ1-2; possible D gene TRBD1, 5 bases. The germline gives CDR1 MNHEY, CDR2 SMNVEV (reference sequence). This CDR3 is 14 amino acids long. With 3 bases removed from V and 5 bases from J, the gap between germline ends came to 13 bases.